These 3 T cell receptor beta chains came from one sample sequenced in a study of CD4+ T cells in melanoma. Method: immunoSEQ multiplex PCR; TCRdb's copy keeps in-frame clones and lacks some. The table records under 8,000 clones, about 65% of them present only once. Sequenced sample: cells from a culture (not recorded whether cultured in vitro). The receptors originated from a human donor with melanoma.

The chain carries TRBV6-5 and TRBJ2-3, with TRBD2 as a possible D gene (6 bases). Germline loops: CDR1 MNHEY, CDR2 SVGAGI. This CDR3 has 14 amino acids. V lost 7 bases to trimming and J lost 4 bases, with 15 bases between them. CDR3 region: CASTDLAPPDTQYF. The CDR3 DNA reads TGTGCCAGCACCGACCTAGCGCCGCCAGATACGCAGTATTTT.

The chain employs TRBV5-6 and TRBJ2-7; 7 bases are shared with TRBD1. The germline CDR1 and CDR2 sequences are SGHDT and YYEEEE. The trim removed 6 bases at V and 3 bases at J, leaving 12 bases unmatched. The CDR3 covers 15 residues. CDR3 in amino acids: CASTLRERGLYEQYF. CDR3 DNA sequence: TGTGCCAGCACCCTACGAGAGAGGGGGCTCTACGAGCAGTACTTC. The whole variable domain, remainder taken from reference TRBV5-6 and TRBJ2-7, is DAGVTQSPTHLIKTRGQQVTLRCSPKSGHDTVSWYQQALGQGPQFIFQYYEEEERQRGNFPDRFSGHQFPNYSSELNVNALLLGDSALYLCASTLRERGLYEQYFGPGTRLTVT.

This chain links TRBV27 with TRBJ1-5; D possibly corresponds to TRBD1 (5 bases). This CDR3 has 15 amino acids. With 0 bases removed from V and 4 bases from J, the gap between germline ends came to 10 bases. The V gene's germline CDR1 is MNHEY and CDR2 SMNVEV (reference sequence). Here the CDR3 reads CASSLSRQLNQPQHF. For the CDR3, the DNA is TGTGCCAGCAGTTTATCGAGACAGCTAAATCAGCCCCAGCATTTT.